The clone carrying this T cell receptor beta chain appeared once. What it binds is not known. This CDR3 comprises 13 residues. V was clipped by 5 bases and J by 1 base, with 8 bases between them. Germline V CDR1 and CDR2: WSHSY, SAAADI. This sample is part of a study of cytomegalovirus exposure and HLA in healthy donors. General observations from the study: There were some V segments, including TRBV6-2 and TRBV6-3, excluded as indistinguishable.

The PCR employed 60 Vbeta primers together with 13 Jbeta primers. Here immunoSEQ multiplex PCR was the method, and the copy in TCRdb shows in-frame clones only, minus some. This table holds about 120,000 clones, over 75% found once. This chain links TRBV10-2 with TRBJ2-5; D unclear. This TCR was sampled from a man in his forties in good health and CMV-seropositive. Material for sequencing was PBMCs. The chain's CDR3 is CASSITRQETQYF. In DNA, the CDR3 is TGCGCCAGCAGTATTACACGCCAAGAGACCCAGTACTTC.